These T cell receptor beta chains were read from a single sample in a study of T cells in Graves' hyperthyroidism and ophthalmopathy. Each CDR3 protein is one row after TCRdb ran MiXCR on the multiplex PCR reads. The sample consists of about 580,000 distinct CDR3 sequences, 14% of them appearing once. Sequencing was performed on blood. The receptors here all came from a woman younger than 45 with Graves' hyperthyroidism that later progressed to Graves' ophthalmopathy. The CDR3 runs from the conserved cysteine through the conserved F or W. Each record gives: clone size, D gene, J gene, V gene, CDR3 DNA, CDR3 protein. The D gene is left open where the match is weak. Size values are once, few and many counts, or a class for expanded clones, and some rows have none.

>-|TRBD2|TRBJ2-2|TRBV3-1
TGTGCCAGCAGCCATCTAAGCGGGAGGGCTTCAGGCGGGGAGCTGTTTTTT
CASSHLSGRASGGELFF
>many|TRBD2|TRBJ2-3|TRBV7-3
TGTGCCAGCAGCTCTGGGCTAGCGGGTAGCACAGATACGCAGTATTTT
CASSSGLAGSTDTQYF
>many|-|TRBJ1-5|TRBV7-8
TGTGCCAGCAGCTTGGGAGGAGTAGGCAATCAGCCCCAGCATTTT
CASSLGGVGNQPQHF
>many|TRBD1|TRBJ1-2|TRBV19
TGTGCCAGTAGCCGGACAGGGACAAGGGCCTATGGCTACACCTTC
CASSRTGTRAYGYTF
>many|-|TRBJ1-1|TRBV12-3/TRBV12-4
TGTGCCAGCATTTCCCCCTCTACGAGAGACACTGAAGCTTTCTTT
CASISPSTRDTEAFF
>-|-|TRBJ1-5|TRBV6-5
TGTGCCAGCAGTTACCGGGACCTTTATAGCAATCAGCCCCAGCATTTT
CASSYRDLYSNQPQHF
>many|TRBD2|TRBJ2-1|TRBV30
TGTGCCTGGAAACTAGCGGGAGGGATCTCCTACAATGAGCAGTTCTTC
CAWKLAGGISYNEQFF
>many|TRBD2|TRBJ2-1|TRBV13
TGTGCCAGCAGCCCACCCGGGACTAGCGGGATCGGGCAGTTCTTC
CASSPPGTSGIGQFF
>few|TRBD1|TRBJ1-1|TRBV5-5
TGTGCCAGCAGTCCCCGGGACAGAGAACTTATGAACACTGAAGCTTTCTTT
CASSPRDRELMNTEAFF
>-|TRBD1|TRBJ2-1|TRBV6-2/TRBV6-3
TGTGCCAGCAGCATGACAGGGATAGAGACCCAGTTCTTC
CASSMTGIETQFF
>many|-|TRBJ2-1|TRBV4-1
TGCGCCAGCAGCCAAGAATTGGTTGACGAGCAGTTCTTC
CASSQELVDEQFF
>many|TRBD2|TRBJ2-3|TRBV7-9
TGTGCCAGCAGCTCTGGACTAGCGGGAGACGATACGCAGTATTTT
CASSSGLAGDDTQYF
>-|TRBD1|TRBJ1-5|TRBV2
TGTGCCAGCAGGCCGGGACAGTCTCAGCCCCAGCATTTT
CASRPGQSQPQHF
>-|-|TRBJ2-5|TRBV6-1
TGTGCCAGCAGTATGGGGGTCTGGGAGACCCAGTACTTC
CASSMGVWETQYF
>-|TRBD1|TRBJ2-7|TRBV10-1
TGCGCCAGCAGCACAGGGGTGCAGGAGCAGTACTTC
CASSTGVQEQYF
>many|TRBD2|TRBJ2-3|TRBV28
TGTGCCACCCTGAGGGGACTAGCGGTTAATCCTAGCACAGATACGCAGTATTTT
CATLRGLAVNPSTDTQYF
>-|-|TRBJ2-7|TRBV7-3
TGTGCCAGCAGCTTAAACGCGCAACCTGACGAGCAGTACTTC
CASSLNAQPDEQYF
>few|TRBD2|TRBJ2-2|TRBV7-2
TGTGCCAGCAGCCCAGCTTTGCGGGAGGGCCGTTTCGGGGAGCTGTTTTTT
CASSPALREGRFGELFF
>many|-|TRBJ2-1|TRBV24-1
TGTGCCACCAGTCTAAGCGGGCAAGAGCAGTTCTTC
CATSLSGQEQFF
>-|-|TRBJ2-1|TRBV18
TGTGCCAGCTCACCACCTTTCGACCCTAGGGTACTCGACAATGAGCAGTTCTTC
CASSPPFDPRVLDNEQFF
>-|-|TRBJ1-4|TRBV2
TGTGCCAGCAGCGAAGACCGGGGGCGAAATGAAAAACTGTTTTTT
CASSEDRGRNEKLFF
>few|-|TRBJ1-2|TRBV5-1
TGCGCCAGCAGCTTTGCCGCCGGAAGCAACTATGGCTACACCTTC
CASSFAAGSNYGYTF
>-|TRBD1|TRBJ1-1|TRBV11-2
TGTGCCAGCAGCTTAAGAGGGGGCATTCTTAGGAACACTGAAGCTTTCTTT
CASSLRGGILRNTEAFF
>many|TRBD1|TRBJ1-6|TRBV27
TGTGCCAGCAGTCCTCGACAGGGTCTCCACTCTCACCTCCACTTT
CASSPRQGLHSHLHF
>-|TRBD2|TRBJ2-7|TRBV18
TGTGCCAGCTCACCGGGATTAGCGGGAGTATTGTCCTCCGAGCAGTGCTTC
CASSPGLAGVLSSEQCF
>many|-|TRBJ1-6|TRBV11-3
TGTGCCAGCAGCTTAGATTACATTAATTCACCCCTCCACTTT
CASSLDYINSPLHF
>few|TRBD2|TRBJ2-5|TRBV27
TGTGCCAGCGGCGGGACGGGACTAACACAAGAGACCCAGTACTTC
CASGGTGLTQETQYF
>many|-|TRBJ1-2|TRBV12-3/TRBV12-4
TGTGCCAGCACCGAATCCGGAGCTAACCATGGCTACACCTTC
CASTESGANHGYTF
>many|-|TRBJ2-7|TRBV28
TGTGCCAGTTCCCCCCCAGTCTACAAAGAAGAGCAGTACTTC
CASSPPVYKEEQYF
>many|-|TRBJ1-5|TRBV10-3
TGTGCCATCAGTGGAAAGGGCAGCCAAAATCAGCCCCAGCATTTT
CAISGKGSQNQPQHF
>few|TRBD2|TRBJ2-4|TRBV18
TGTGCCAGCTCACCTTCCCTAGCGGGCAAAAACATTCAGTACTTC
CASSPSLAGKNIQYF
>many|TRBD1|TRBJ2-1|TRBV15
TGTGCCACCAGCGGGACAGGGGTCGGCGAGCAGTTCTTC
CATSGTGVGEQFF
>-|-|TRBJ2-1|TRBV12-3/TRBV12-4
TGTGCCAGCAGTATTAACAATGAGCAGTCCTTC
CASSINNEQSF
>many|-|TRBJ2-5|TRBV3-1
TGTGCCAGCAGCCGCCGGGACATACGTGAGACCCAGTACTTC
CASSRRDIRETQYF
>many|TRBD2|TRBJ2-7|TRBV20-1
TGCAGTGCTAGAGATCCGACTAGCGGCCTCTACGAGCAGTACTTC
CSARDPTSGLYEQYF
>many|TRBD1|TRBJ1-5|TRBV19
TGTGCCAGTAAATTTGGACAGGGGGGTGTGCCCCAGCATTTT
CASKFGQGGVPQHF
>few|-|TRBJ1-5|TRBV30
TGTGCCTGGAGTGCTGGGACAATAACCCAGCCCCAGCATTTT
CAWSAGTITQPQHF
>-|-|TRBJ1-1|TRBV20-1
TGCAGTGCTCCCCTGGGGGGTAAGAACACTGAAGCTTTCTTT
CSAPLGGKNTEAFF